Each of the 21 T cell receptor beta chains below was sequenced from the same sample in a study of identical twins (dated by TCRdb to about 2016). Preparation of the library involved 5' RACE. Sequencer: Illumina HiSeq 2000. The public reads were reanalyzed by TCRdb: fastp trimming at Q25, MiXCR alignment, in-frame beta chains only. Every CDR3 protein is listed once, alongside the most common genes and DNA of its rows. The table for this sample lists about 700,000 distinct CDR3 sequences; under 9% of them were counted only once. The ten top clones hold about 0.98% of the sample. This sample was also put to use in a study of yellow fever vaccine responses in identical twins.

The sequencing input was PBMCs. These receptor sequences come from a young woman in good health.

There are a few counts of this clonotype. V and J are TRBV20-1 and TRBJ2-1, with 9 nucleotides matching TRBD2. The CDR3 loop spans 15 amino acids. In germline, CDR1 is DFQATT, CDR2 SNEGSKA (reference sequence). The V and J ends lost 5 bases and 8 bases, in that order; junction bases with no gene match: 13. The CDR3 loop is CSAAKAAGGQDEQFF. CDR3 nucleotide sequence: TGCAGTGCTGCGAAGGCGGCGGGAGGGCAAGATGAGCAGTTCTTC.

This clonotype showed up just a few times. This sequence joins TRBV29-1 and TRBJ1-1; 8 nucleotides agree with TRBD1. This CDR3 is built from 13 residues. The V gene end was trimmed by 7 bases and the J gene end by 3 bases; junction bases not matched to a gene: 7. Germline V gene data show CDR1 as SQVTM and CDR2 as ANQGSEA. CDR3 sequence reads: CSAMTTGDTEAFF. CDR3 in DNA: TGCAGCGCTATGACGACAGGGGACACTGAAGCTTTCTTT.

This clonotype has a count of ten or more. This chain joins TRBV12-3 or TRBV12-4 and TRBJ2-2; 9 bases align to TRBD1. Trimming removed 7 bases from V and 7 bases from J; junction bases left unmatched: 7. The CDR3 sequence is 14 residues long. CDR3 residues: CASKSGTGYGELFF. DNA for the CDR3: TGTGCCAGCAAATCCGGGACAGGGTACGGGGAGCTGTTTTTT.

This clonotype has at least ten counts. V and J are TRBV9 and TRBJ2-7; the D gene is possibly TRBD1 (6 bases). Germline CDR1 is SGDLS and CDR2 is YYNGEE. The CDR3 covers 15 residues. V gave up 1 base and J gave up 7 bases, with 18 bases separating them. CDR3 protein: CASSVFQGPSLEQYF. The DNA of the CDR3 is TGTGCCAGCAGCGTATTTCAGGGGCCGTCCCTGGAGCAGTACTTC.

This clonotype was recorded many times. The chain uses TRBV7-2 and TRBJ2-1; 12 positions agree with TRBD2. There are 17 residues in the CDR3. CDR1 and CDR2 from the germline V gene are SGHTA and FQGNSA. The V gene end was trimmed by 4 bases and the J gene end by 8 bases; junction bases not matched to a gene: 12. DNA for the CDR3: TGTGCCAGCAGCTCGCCTAGCGGGGGGGCCGTCTTGGATGAGCAGTTCTTC. It is translated as CASSSPSGGAVLDEQFF. Looking up the rest from reference TRBV7-2 and TRBJ2-1 gives the full variable domain: GAGVSQSPSNKVTEKGKDVELRCDPISGHTALYWYRQSLGQGLEFLIYFQGNSAPDKSGLPSDRFSAERTGGSVSTLTIQRTQQEDSAVYLCASSSPSGGAVLDEQFFGPGTRLTVL.

This clonotype was seen repeatedly, ten times or more. One end of the junction fails to match germline, which may point to a read error. The chain employs TRBV7-7 and TRBJ2-3, with unresolved D. The CDR3 consists of 13 residues. Looked up from germline, CDR1 is SSHAT and CDR2 is FNYEAQ (reference sequence). The CDR3 protein is CASSLEFADTQYF. The CDR3 nucleotides read TGTGCTAGCAGCTTGGAGTTCGCAGATACGCAGTATTTT.

V usage is TRBV7-6 and J usage is TRBJ2-1, with a tentative D call TRBD2 (6 bases). This CDR3 has 14 amino acids. The germline gives CDR1 SGHVS, CDR2 FNYEAQ. V dropped 3 bases and J dropped 9 bases, with 15 bases sitting between them. In DNA, the CDR3 is TGTGCCAGCAGCTTGGCAGGAGGGGTTGGTGAGCAGTTCTTC. Its protein product is CASSLAGGVGEQFF.

This clonotype appeared a few times. The chain joins TRBV10-3 to TRBJ2-1; unclear D gene. CDR1 is ENHRY and CDR2 is SYGVKD in the germline V gene. The CDR3 is 13 amino acids. V gave up 1 base and J gave up 9 bases, with 10 bases separating them. CDR3 nucleotides: TGTGCCATCAGTGAGTTTCGCAACGGTGAGCAGTTCTTC. Amino acid sequence: CAISEFRNGEQFF.

The CDR3 DNA follows: TGCAGTGCACCCCGACAGAGCTCCTACAATGAGCAGTTCTTC. Translated, it gives CSAPRQSSYNEQFF. The chain uses TRBV20-1 and TRBJ2-1; TRBD1 is a possible D gene (5 bases). Trimming took off 6 bases at V and 0 bases at J, with 12 bases between the two ends. Germline lookup yields CDR1 DFQATT and CDR2 SNEGSKA (reference sequence). The CDR3 sequence is 14 residues long.

This rearrangement joins TRBV6-2 or TRBV6-3 to TRBJ2-1; D is uncertain. The CDR3 contains 14 residues. Per the germline V gene, CDR1 is MNHEY and CDR2 is SVGEGT. Between the trimmed V and J ends, which lost 0 bases and 9 bases, there was a span of 12 bases. The CDR3: CASSYSWRLGEQFF. In nucleotides, the CDR3 is TGTGCCAGCAGTTACTCTTGGCGCCTGGGTGAGCAGTTCTTC.

The chain carries TRBV2 and TRBJ2-7; 12 nucleotides match TRBD2. Germline V lookup: CDR1 SNHLY, CDR2 FYNNEI. V was clipped by 5 bases and J by 2 bases; unmatched bases: 4. This CDR3 region has 15 residues. This chain's CDR3 is CASSKTSGSAYEQYF. DNA of the CDR3: TGTGCCAGCAGTAAGACTAGCGGGAGCGCCTACGAGCAGTACTTC.

The J gene is TRBJ1-4, the V gene TRBV7-2, with 11 bases that match TRBD1. CDR3 length: 17 residues. The junction had 10 bases not matched to a gene; V was cut back by 2 bases and J by 8 bases. Germline loops: CDR1 SGHTA, CDR2 FQGNSA. CDR3 in amino acids: CASSLTGGTGGVEKLFF. Written as DNA, the CDR3 is TGTGCCAGCAGCTTAACGGGGGGGACAGGGGGAGTAGAAAAACTGTTTTTT.

The chain is built from TRBV6-6 and TRBJ1-2; D possibly corresponds to TRBD1 (5 bases). The CDR3 runs to 12 residues. V lost 2 bases to trimming and J lost 7 bases, with 8 bases between them. Germline values: CDR1 MNHNY, CDR2 SVGAGI (reference sequence). The CDR3 loop is CASSYPTGGYTF. CDR3 nucleotide sequence: TGTGCCAGCAGTTACCCAACAGGTGGCTACACCTTC.

This clonotype was picked up a small number of times. This chain uses TRBV19 with TRBJ1-2; no reliable D call. Trimming pared 3 bases from V and 4 bases from J, leaving 12 bases between. Looked up from germline, CDR1 is LNHDA and CDR2 is SQIVND (reference sequence). The CDR3 has 14 amino acids. The CDR3 nucleotides are TGTGCCAGTAGTATCCGGAGATTGGGCTATGGCTACACCTTC. It specifies CASSIRRLGYGYTF.

This clonotype was counted between two and nine times. Here the CDR3 DNA reads TGTGCCAGCAGTTATAGAAAGAGCGGGAGGTTATTGAATGAGCAGTTCTTC. It codes for CASSYRKSGRLLNEQFF. The chain uses TRBV6-2 or TRBV6-3 and TRBJ2-1, with 9 bases identical to TRBD2. This CDR3 comprises 17 residues. Germline trimming cut 3 bases from V and 7 bases from J; bases unmatched to any gene: 13. Germline-derived CDR1 and CDR2 are MNHEY and SVGEGT.

This chain uses TRBV28 with TRBJ2-1, with D possibly called TRBD1 or TRBD2 (6 bases each). V was pared by 4 bases and J by 5 bases, with 12 bases between. Germline assignment: CDR1 MDHEN and CDR2 SYDVKM. The CDR3 has 14 residues. CDR3 DNA sequence: TGTGCCAGCAGTTGGCCCCGGGGGCACAATGAGCAGTTCTTC. Protein sequence: CASSWPRGHNEQFF.

This clonotype was picked up many times. The chain has TRBV7-2 and TRBJ2-7; perhaps TRBD2 as D (6 bases). The germline V gene encodes CDR1 SGHTA and CDR2 FQGNSA. Trimming removed 1 base at V and 1 base at J, with 11 bases between. This CDR3 is built from 15 residues. The CDR3 nucleotides are TGTGCCAGCAGCTTAGAAAAGGGGACTTCCTACGAGCAGTACTTC. The encoded protein is CASSLEKGTSYEQYF.

This clonotype was seen a few times. The chain combines TRBV7-2 with TRBJ2-3, with D tentatively TRBD2 (5 bases). The V gene's germline CDR1 is SGHTA and CDR2 FQGNSA. The V end lost 2 bases, the J end lost 4 bases, and 10 bases lay between the germline ends. This CDR3 region has 14 residues. The CDR3 bases are TGTGCCAGCAGCTTACTCACGGGATCAGATACGCAGTATTTT. It codes for CASSLLTGSDTQYF.

The chain recombines TRBV6-5 with TRBJ2-5, with 8 positions matching TRBD2. The germline V gene encodes CDR1 MNHEY and CDR2 SVGAGI. V was clipped by 0 bases and J by 2 bases; unmatched bases: 8. The CDR3 spans 17 residues. The CDR3 nucleotides are TGTGCCAGCAGTTACTCCCCGCCGGGGGGGCTTCAAGAGACCCAGTACTTC. It is translated as CASSYSPPGGLQETQYF.

This clonotype was seen a few times. The rearrangement joins TRBV6-5 to TRBJ2-1; either TRBD1 or TRBD2 may supply D (5 bases each). The CDR3 is made up of 16 amino acids. Trimming pared 2 bases from V and 7 bases from J, leaving 18 bases between. In germline, CDR1 is MNHEY, CDR2 SVGAGI. The CDR3 DNA reads TGTGCCAGCAGTTACGGGGACGAATTAGGCAGAAATGAGCAGTTCTTC. It yields the protein CASSYGDELGRNEQFF.

This clonotype has only a few counts. The V call is TRBV12-3 or TRBV12-4, the J call TRBJ1-2; D is perhaps TRBD1 (5 bases). V shed 7 bases and J shed 1 base, with 13 bases lying between them. This CDR3 spans 14 amino acids. CDR3 nucleotides: TGTGCCAGCATCCAGGGTTCCCTTAACTATGGCTACACCTTC. Translating gives CASIQGSLNYGYTF.